What follows describes a single T cell receptor beta chain. The data stem from a study of CD8 T cells in Susac syndrome. Looking at the study overall: Active disease was present in over five of the sequenced Susac syndrome patients, and remission in eight.

The CDR3 contains 14 residues. Trimming at V came to 5 bases and at J to 0 bases, leaving 3 bases not matched to a gene. Looked up from germline, CDR1 is GTSNPN and CDR2 is SVGIG (reference sequence). The RNA input was roughly 0.45 to 1 ug, and it was reverse transcribed with random hexamers. MiXCR was run by TCRdb on the immunoSEQ multiplex PCR reads, yielding one entry per CDR3 protein. Of under 200,000 distinct CDR3 sequences listed, 95% are singletons. This chain links TRBV30 with TRBJ1-3, with 8 positions matching TRBD1. Material for sequencing was CD8+ T cells from PBMCs. This TCR was recovered from a human donor with Susac syndrome. The CDR3 DNA reads TGTGCCTGGTTGGACAGGGCCTCTGGAAACACCATATATTTT. Its translation is CAWLDRASGNTIYF.